The TCR beta chain under discussion was sequenced for a study of cytomegalovirus exposure and HLA in healthy donors. Study outcomes and limitations: It was about 150 TCR beta chains that were listed as cytomegalovirus-associated.

Researchers ran the PCR with 60 Vbeta and 13 Jbeta primers. As processed by the authors: An analysis performed later counted 73 million or so unique TCR beta chains (approximately 10 million of them shared). Assay used: immunoSEQ multiplex PCR; TCRdb lists only in-frame clones, some missing. The DNA was the basis for D and trimming; V, J and clone size are from that table. The data hold about 140,000 clones, with around four fifths observed a single time. Trimming removed 4 bases at V and 6 bases at J, with 10 bases between. CDR3 length equals 12 residues. Germline loops: CDR1 SGHAT, CDR2 FQNNGV. To note about this clone: The target antigen is unknown.

The rearrangement joins TRBV11-2 to TRBJ2-7; TRBD1 is a possible D gene (5 bases). The specimen was PBMCs. The clonotype was recovered from a woman aged 40 to 50 in good health and CMV-seronegative. CDR3 sequence: CASSWGIGEQYF. In DNA form, the CDR3 reads TGTGCCAGCAGCTGGGGCATCGGCGAGCAGTACTTC.